This TCR beta chain originates from a study of early T cells in non-severe SARS-CoV-2 infection. Study as a whole: Sequencing input comprised bulk RNA from unsorted whole blood; chain pairing was not available. Study-level findings and limits: CD4 and private specificities were missed by VDJdb matching, which favored anti-spike CD8 responses.

TCRdb reanalysed the 5' RACE reads using MiXCR and keeps one entry per CDR3 protein. The repertoire has 25,000 to 35,000 distinct CDR3 sequences, about 6.7% of them found once; the top ten carry approximately 4.1%. Trimming cost V 4 bases and J 0 bases, with 19 bases left between them. Germline V gene data show CDR1 as KGHSH and CDR2 as LQKENI. The CDR3 spans 18 residues. This clonotype was counted at least ten times. The target antigen is unknown. The source of this sequence is an adult who was a healthcare worker with PCR-confirmed SARS-CoV-2 infection or an uninfected control (not recorded which). J is TRBJ2-1 and V is TRBV18, with D uncertain. The sequenced sample consisted of whole blood. DNA for the CDR3: TGTGCCAGCTCACTAGATCGACGGACCACGAGCTCCTACAATGAGCAGTTCTTC. This sequence encodes CASSLDRRTTSSYNEQFF.